Listed here are 25 T cell receptor beta chains from one sample, sequenced in a study of blood T cell repertoires in COVID-19. Data came from immunoSEQ multiplex PCR; TCRdb stores just in-frame clones and leaves some out. The sample shows around 180,000 clones, more than 85% of them seen only once. Sequencing input: peripheral blood. The receptor source for this set is a woman in her thirties with active or convalescent COVID-19.

V gene TRBV4-1 combines with J gene TRBJ2-4, with 14 positions matching TRBD2. The V gene's germline CDR1 is MGHRA and CDR2 YSYEKL. Trimming took 1 base from V and 7 from J; bases not matched to a gene: 6. The CDR3 contains 17 residues. CDR3 residues: CASSQGLAGGPANIQYF. In DNA form, the CDR3 reads TGCGCCAGCAGCCAAGGACTAGCGGGAGGGCCCGCGAACATTCAGTACTTC.

The chain joins TRBV4-1 to TRBJ1-1; tentative D call: TRBD1 (5 bases). The V gene lost 5 bases and the J gene lost 4 bases, with 14 bases spanning the gap. CDR1 and CDR2 from the germline V gene are MGHRA and YSYEKL. The CDR3 extends over 14 amino acids. The CDR3 protein is CASSRRGPSTEAFF. The CDR3 region has the DNA TGCGCCAGCAGCAGAAGGGGCCCTAGCACTGAAGCTTTCTTT.

The chain couples TRBV19 to TRBJ1-4; D uncertain. The germline gives CDR1 LNHDA, CDR2 SQIVND (reference sequence). The CDR3 covers 14 residues. V was clipped by 6 bases and J by 3 bases, with 11 bases between them. As DNA, the CDR3 is TGTGCCAGTAGGGAGGACGGATCTAATGAAAAACTGTTTTTT. Translated: CASREDGSNEKLFF.

This chain connects TRBV10-3 to TRBJ1-2, with 10 bases matching TRBD1. Germline CDR1 is ENHRY and CDR2 is SYGVKD. V trimming: 3 bases; J trimming: 8 bases; junction bases outside the gene matches: 9. This CDR3 region has 15 residues. CDR3 DNA: TGTGCCATCAGTGACTACGGGACAGGGGTTGGAGGCTACACCTTC. It codes for CAISDYGTGVGGYTF.

V is TRBV28 and J is TRBJ1-5; 9 bases fit TRBD1. Germline CDR1 is MDHEN and CDR2 is SYDVKM. This CDR3 contains 15 residues. Trimming removed 6 bases from V and 4 bases from J; junction bases left unmatched: 7. The CDR3 sequence: CASSSVDRGNQPQHF. The CDR3 region has the DNA TGTGCCAGCAGCTCTGTGGACAGGGGAAATCAGCCCCAGCATTTT.

This chain links TRBV2 with TRBJ2-7; TRBD1 matches 8 bases. The CDR3 covers 12 residues. V gave up 6 bases and J gave up 3 bases; unmatched junction bases: 1. Germline-derived CDR1 and CDR2 are SNHLY and FYNNEI. CDR3 DNA: TGTGCCAGCAGCGGGACAGGCTACGAGCAGTACTTC. Amino acid sequence: CASSGTGYEQYF.

The genes are TRBV20-1 and TRBJ1-1; D is possibly TRBD1 (6 bases). The CDR3 covers 10 residues. Germline CDR1 reads DFQATT; CDR2 reads SNEGSKA (reference sequence). The CDR3 spells CRAQGTEAFF. In DNA, the CDR3 is TGCAGGGCACAGGGCACTGAAGCTTTCTTT.

This clone was recorded a few times. This chain connects TRBV7-2 to TRBJ1-3; D is unclear. This CDR3 region has 14 residues. Germline V gene data show CDR1 as SGHTA and CDR2 as FQGNSA. Trimming pared 1 base from V and 0 bases from J, leaving 4 bases between. CDR3 DNA sequence: TGTGCCAGCAGCTTAGAATACTCTGGAAACACCATATATTTT. This encodes CASSLEYSGNTIYF.

Ten or more counts support this clone. The CDR3 spells CASSSGTSGGLSGEQYF. The CDR3 DNA reads as TGTGCCAGCAGCTCGGGGACTAGCGGGGGACTCTCGGGCGAGCAGTACTTC. The chain links TRBV11-2 to TRBJ2-7; 14 bases are a match to TRBD2. J lost 6 bases, V lost 4 bases, and 11 bases had no gene match. Germline V CDR1 and CDR2: SGHAT, FQNNGV. This CDR3 has 17 residues.

The chain employs TRBV14 and TRBJ2-4, with D uncertain. The CDR3 extends over 13 amino acids. Germline CDR1 and CDR2: SGHDN and FVKESK. V lost 1 base and J 5 bases, leaving 6 bases between the germline ends. The CDR3 region is CASSQGLENIQYF. As DNA, the CDR3 is TGTGCCAGCAGCCAAGGTTTAGAAAACATTCAGTACTTC.

The chain recombines TRBV6-1 with TRBJ2-2; the D gene is possibly TRBD1 (5 bases). V gave up 3 bases and J gave up 1 base, with 9 bases separating them. The CDR3 sequence is 15 residues long. In germline, CDR1 is MNHNS, CDR2 SASEGT. CDR3: CASSDIQENTGELFF. As DNA, the CDR3 is TGTGCCAGCAGTGATATACAGGAGAACACCGGGGAGCTGTTTTTT.

CDR3 sequence: CASTRGRGSYNEQFF. For the CDR3, the DNA is TGTGCCAGCACCCGCGGGAGGGGCTCCTACAATGAGCAGTTCTTC. The gene calls are TRBV13 and TRBJ2-1, with 9 positions matching TRBD2. V dropped 7 bases and J dropped 0; count of bases not matched to a gene: 4. Germline-derived CDR1 and CDR2 are PRHDT and FYEKMQ (reference sequence). CDR3 size: 15 residues.

The genes are TRBV19 and TRBJ1-5; D is unclear. The V gene's germline CDR1 is LNHDA and CDR2 SQIVND (reference sequence). The CDR3 totals 14 residues. Trimming removed 2 bases at V and 4 bases at J, with 9 bases between. In DNA, the CDR3 is TGTGCCAGTAGTATATCGCAGGATAATCAGCCCCAGCATTTT. Translation gives CASSISQDNQPQHF.

The CDR3 coding sequence is TGTGCCAGTAGCCTCGGCCCAGGAACATACGAGCAGTACTTC. Translation: CASSLGPGTYEQYF. V is TRBV19 and J is TRBJ2-7; D remains unclear. This CDR3 has 14 amino acids. Germline CDR1 and CDR2: LNHDA and SQIVND (reference sequence). V was shortened by 6 bases and J by 4 bases, with 16 bases between the two germline ends. Combining the CDR3 with reference TRBV19 and TRBJ2-7 gives the whole variable domain DGGITQSPKYLFRKEGQNVTLSCEQNLNHDAMYWYRQDPGQGLRLIYYSQIVNDFQKGDIAEGYSVSREKKESFPLTVTSAQKNPTAFYLCASSLGPGTYEQYFGPGTRLTVT.

The chain uses TRBV5-5 and TRBJ2-7; TRBD1 matches 7 bases. This CDR3 has 16 amino acids. CDR1 SGHKS and CDR2 YYEKEE come from the germline V gene (reference sequence). J was trimmed by 2 bases and V by 0 bases; bases with no gene match: 8. The CDR3 sequence is CASSLATGTATYEQYF. The DNA for the CDR3 is TGTGCCAGCAGCTTGGCCACCGGGACAGCGACCTACGAGCAGTACTTC. Using reference TRBV5-5 and TRBJ2-7 for the parts outside the CDR3, the full variable domain is DAGVTQSPTHLIKTRGQQVTLRCSPISGHKSVSWYQQVLGQGPQFIFQYYEKEERGRGNFPDRFSARQFPNYSSELNVNALLLGDSALYLCASSLATGTATYEQYFGPGTRLTVT.

This rearrangement joins TRBV7-8 to TRBJ1-4, with TRBD1 matching over 8 bases. Trimming cost V 3 bases and J 5 bases; bases outside gene matches: 5. CDR1 is SGHVS, CDR2 FQNEAQ, per germline. CDR3 size: 15 residues. The CDR3 nucleotides are TGTGCCAGCAGCTTGAATACAGGGGGAAATGAAAAACTGTTTTTT. This encodes CASSLNTGGNEKLFF. Full variable domain (missing parts from reference TRBV7-8 and TRBJ1-4): GAGVSQSPRYKVAKRGQDVALRCDPISGHVSLFWYQQALGQGPEFLTYFQNEAQLDKSGLPSDRFFAERPEGSVSTLKIQRTQQEDSAVYLCASSLNTGGNEKLFFGSGTQLSVL.

V and J are TRBV9 and TRBJ1-1, with D possibly being TRBD1 (5 bases). Trimming shortened V by 4 bases and J by 1 base, and 17 bases separated the two germline ends. Germline assignment: CDR1 SGDLS and CDR2 YYNGEE. CDR3 size: 16 residues. CDR3 protein: CASSTKMGRWNTEAFF. The CDR3 DNA reads as TGTGCCAGCAGCACGAAAATGGGGCGATGGAACACTGAAGCTTTCTTT.

Of note for this clone: Other DNA sequences in this specimen translate into the identical CDR3. The chain employs TRBV12-3 or TRBV12-4 and TRBJ1-5, with D hard to call. Trimming stripped 2 bases from V and 4 bases from J, with 6 bases between. This CDR3 has 13 amino acids. CDR3 sequence: CASSLTGNQPQHF. The CDR3 region has the DNA TGTGCCAGCAGTTTAACGGGGAATCAGCCCCAGCATTTT.

The genes are TRBV5-5 and TRBJ1-2; maybe TRBD1 (5 bases). This CDR3 region has 17 residues. Per germline, CDR1 SGHKS and CDR2 YYEKEE (reference sequence). V was shortened by 1 base and J by 2 bases, with 18 bases between the two germline ends. CDR3 sequence (DNA): TGTGCCAGCAGCTTGCGGCTTGCGTATGGGGGGAACTATGGCTACACCTTC. This encodes CASSLRLAYGGNYGYTF.

This clone appeared once. The chain uses TRBV19 and TRBJ2-7, with 9 bases matching TRBD1. There are 14 residues in the CDR3. CDR1 LNHDA and CDR2 SQIVND come from the germline V gene (reference sequence). J gave up 3 bases and V 7 bases, and 7 bases lay outside the gene matches. The CDR3 here is CASTLGTGRYEQYF. The CDR3 bases are TGTGCCAGTACCCTTGGGACAGGGCGCTACGAGCAGTACTTC.

The chain carries TRBV18 and TRBJ2-7; D perhaps matches TRBD2 (5 bases). From germline, CDR1 is KGHSH and CDR2 LQKENI. V lost 3 bases and J 6 bases, leaving 12 bases between the germline ends. The CDR3 length is 13 residues. The CDR3 sequence is CASSPQEGSEQYF. The DNA of the CDR3 is TGTGCCAGCTCACCGCAAGAGGGCTCCGAGCAGTACTTC.

J is TRBJ2-7 and V is TRBV3-1 (or the pseudogene TRBV3-2), with 10 bases fitting TRBD1. The ends lost 4 bases at V and 2 bases at J; junction bases unmatched: 5. The CDR3 covers 15 residues. Germline V gives CDR1 LGHDT, CDR2 YNNKEL (reference sequence). CDR3 nucleotides: TGTGCCAGCAGCCGTCGACAGGGGGCGCCCTACGAGCAGTACTTC. It yields the protein CASSRRQGAPYEQYF.

This chain uses TRBV6-6 with TRBJ1-2; D not resolved. This CDR3 region has 15 residues. The V end was cut by 2 bases, the J end by 4 bases, with 14 bases between. Per the germline V gene, CDR1 is MNHNY and CDR2 is SVGAGI (reference sequence). The CDR3 nucleotides read TGTGCCAGCAGTTACCACCCCTCGACGGGCTATGGCTACACCTTC. Translated: CASSYHPSTGYGYTF.

The chain links TRBV2 to TRBJ1-4; TRBD1 matches 9 bases. The ends lost 6 bases at V and 6 bases at J; junction bases unmatched: 8. Germline lookup yields CDR1 SNHLY and CDR2 FYNNEI. This CDR3 region has 15 residues. CDR3 bases: TGTGCCAGCAGCCTAAGACAGGGGGTAGATGAAAAACTGTTTTTT. Translation gives CASSLRQGVDEKLFF.

The chain carries TRBV10-1 and TRBJ2-5; TRBD2 might be the D (6 bases). Germline V CDR1 and CDR2: WNHNN, SYGVQD (reference sequence). V lost 0 bases to trimming and J lost 4 bases, with 15 bases between them. There are 16 residues in the CDR3. CDR3: CASSESRIVGGETQYF. For the CDR3, the DNA is TGCGCCAGCAGTGAGTCTCGAATAGTGGGAGGAGAGACCCAGTACTTC.